A selection of T cell receptor beta chains follows, all from one sample in a study of T-cell memory formation after mild COVID-19. TCRdb re-analysed the 5' RACE reads in MiXCR, keeping a single row per CDR3 protein. The data hold hundreds of thousands of distinct CDR3 sequences, with roughly 18% observed a single time. Sequencing was performed on PBMCs or a T cell subset sorted from them (not recorded which). The source is an adult woman who had mild COVID-19 (a few samples of this study predate the infection). Cell type and time point are not known. Both conserved end residues are part of each CDR3. D genes are given only for firm matches. Expanded clones get a size class; other rows say once, few or many, or leave the size out.

TRBJ2-5 | TRBV20-1 | - | few | TGCAGTGCTAGCCCGGGGGGCCCGGCCAGTGAAGCCCAGTACTTC | CSASPGGPASEAQYF
TRBJ2-1 | TRBV5-8 | TRBD2 | - | TGTGCCAGCGATCACCGGGACTACGGCGCGGAGCAGTTCTTC | CASDHRDYGAEQFF
TRBJ2-3 | TRBV3-1 | - | few | TGTGCCAGCTCCTGGGGGGCCGGCGGAGATACGCAGTATTTT | CASSWGAGGDTQYF
TRBJ2-2 | TRBV24-1 | TRBD2 | few | TGTGCCACCAGTGATCGGGGCGGGAGGCCCACCGGGGAGCTGTTTTTT | CATSDRGGRPTGELFF
TRBJ2-1 | TRBV9 | - | few | TGTGCCAGCAGCGGGGACCGTGGGGAGCAGTTCTTC | CASSGDRGEQFF
TRBJ1-1 | TRBV5-1 | - | - | TGCGCCAGCAGCATCCGCCGGGGGATGAGAACATCCCCGAACACTGAAGCTTTCTTT | CASSIRRGMRTSPNTEAFF
TRBJ2-7 | TRBV19 | - | few | TGTGCCAGTAGGAACGGTGAGAGATCTTCCGAGCAGTACTTC | CASRNGERSSEQYF
TRBJ1-5 | TRBV24-1 | - | - | TGTGCCACCAGTGATAGGGGGGTCACTCAGCCCCAGCATTTT | CATSDRGVTQPQHF
TRBJ1-1 | TRBV7-9 | - | few | TGTGCCAGCAGCCCACCGGGACCTGGCGCTGAAGCTTTCTTT | CASSPPGPGAEAFF
TRBJ1-2 | TRBV5-5 | TRBD1 | - | TGTGCCAGCAGTGGGACAGGAGGCGGCTACACCTTC | CASSGTGGGYTF
TRBJ2-5 | TRBV10-3 | - | few | TGTGCCATCAGTGACAGTCACACGGGGGAGACCCAGTACTTC | CAISDSHTGETQYF
TRBJ2-3 | TRBV3-1 | TRBD2 | - | TGTGCCAGCAGCCAAGATGGGACTAGCGGGAGAATCGCAGATACGCAGTATTTT | CASSQDGTSGRIADTQYF
TRBJ2-5 | TRBV6-2/TRBV6-3 | - | few | TGTGCCACAAGTTTGGGGTACCGGGTGGAGACCCAGTACTTC | CATSLGYRVETQYF
TRBJ1-1 | TRBV7-9 | TRBD1 | few | TGTGCCGCCCGGAGGGACAGGGAATCCACTGAAGCTTTCTTT | CAARRDRESTEAFF
TRBJ2-7 | TRBV5-1 | TRBD1 | many | TGTGCCAGCAGCTCAGGGGGCTACGAGCAGTACTTC | CASSSGGYEQYF
TRBJ2-5 | TRBV5-6 | TRBD1 | few | TGTGCCAGCAGCTTGGCCGGGACAGCAGCCCAAGAGACCCAGTACTTC | CASSLAGTAAQETQYF
TRBJ2-1 | TRBV15 | - | many | TGTGCCACCAGCAGAGTAGCGTCCTCCTACAATGAGCAGTTCTTC | CATSRVASSYNEQFF
TRBJ1-3 | TRBV12-3/TRBV12-4 | - | - | TGTGCCAGCAGTCGTAATCTGGGAAACACCATATATTTT | CASSRNLGNTIYF
TRBJ1-1 | TRBV12-3/TRBV12-4 | - | few | TGTGCCAGCAGATTGACGTTACAACAGGGCGAAGCTTTCTTT | CASRLTLQQGEAFF
TRBJ2-3 | TRBV4-2 | - | few | TGTGCCAGCAGAAGGGAAAATCCAAATACGCAGTATTTT | CASRRENPNTQYF
TRBJ1-5 | TRBV28 | - | - | TGTGCCAGCAGTACGAGAGGAGAAGGGAATCAGCCCCAGCATTTT | CASSTRGEGNQPQHF
TRBJ2-7 | TRBV6-5 | TRBD2 | - | TGTGCCAGCAGTCATAGGACTAGCGGTCCCTACGAGCAGTACTTC | CASSHRTSGPYEQYF
TRBJ2-5 | TRBV7-2 | - | many | TGTGCCAGCAGCTCCTCGGGAGAGACCCAGTACTTC | CASSSSGETQYF
TRBJ2-1 | TRBV11-3 | TRBD2 | few | TGTGCCAGCAGCTTAGGGACTAGCGGGAGTAACTTGGGTGAGCAGTTCTTC | CASSLGTSGSNLGEQFF
TRBJ1-1 | TRBV30 | TRBD1 | - | TGTGCCTGGAACTCACAGGGGGTAGGGACTGAAGCTTTCTTT | CAWNSQGVGTEAFF
TRBJ2-2 | TRBV5-1 | TRBD2 | - | TGCGCCAGCAGCTTGGTCAGCGGGGGGCCCGGGGAGCTGTTTTTT | CASSLVSGGPGELFF
TRBJ2-5 | TRBV9 | TRBD2 | few | TGTGCCAGCACCCCGGGGGGACGGACTTATCAAGAGACCCAGTACTTC | CASTPGGRTYQETQYF
TRBJ2-3 | TRBV27 | - | - | TGTGCCAGCAGTTTAAGGGTTGGGGCAGATACGCAGTATTTT | CASSLRVGADTQYF
TRBJ2-5 | TRBV4-2 | TRBD2 | - | TGTGCCAGCAGCCCATCCCTCCTAGCGGGGGGCCAAGAGACCCAGTACTTC | CASSPSLLAGGQETQYF
TRBJ2-1 | TRBV7-6 | - | few | TGTGCCAGCAGTTTCCAGGGATCGAGTTCCTACAATGAGCAGTTCTTC | CASSFQGSSSYNEQFF
TRBJ1-2 | TRBV29-1 | - | few | TGCAGCGTTGAAGATCAGTGGAGAGGCTACACCTTC | CSVEDQWRGYTF
TRBJ2-5 | TRBV12-3/TRBV12-4 | - | few | TGTGCCAGCAGGGCGGGATTGTATAGGGAGACCCAGTACTTC | CASRAGLYRETQYF
TRBJ2-7 | TRBV6-6 | TRBD1 | once | TGTGCCAGCAGTATCATGCCGGGACAGATTTACGAGCAGTACTTC | CASSIMPGQIYEQYF
TRBJ2-1 | TRBV12-3/TRBV12-4 | - | many | TGTGCCAGCAGTTCAGACAATGAGCAGTTCTTC | CASSSDNEQFF
TRBJ2-4 | TRBV18 | - | - | TGTGCCAGCTCACCCGCGGTCCCCAAAAACATTCAGTACTTC | CASSPAVPKNIQYF
TRBJ2-1 | TRBV5-1 | - | few | TGCGCCAGCAGCCCGGGGGCTATCGGTAATGAGCAGTTCTTC | CASSPGAIGNEQFF
TRBJ1-1 | TRBV7-8 | - | - | TGTGCCAGCAGCTCTACTAGGGGGTTTCGCACTGAAGCTTTCTTT | CASSSTRGFRTEAFF
TRBJ1-1 | TRBV3-1 | - | - | TGTGCCAGCAGCCAAGGAGGCAGGGAGGGGGAATTT | CASSQGGREGEF
TRBJ2-7 | TRBV19 | - | few | TGTGCCAGTAGTAACCAGGGCTACGAGCAGTACTTC | CASSNQGYEQYF
TRBJ1-3 | TRBV12-3/TRBV12-4 | - | few | TGTGCCAGCAGGGCCCAGGGCCGCTCTGGAAACACCATATATTTT | CASRAQGRSGNTIYF
TRBJ2-7 | TRBV7-9 | - | - | TGTGCCAGCAGCTTAGCGGGGCTAGCTCTAGACGAGCAGTACTTC | CASSLAGLALDEQYF
TRBJ2-1 | TRBV20-1 | TRBD2 | - | TGCAGTGCTGAAGTGTCTAGCGGGTTCTTCTTC | CSAEVSSGFFF
TRBJ2-3 | TRBV20-1 | TRBD2 | few | TGCAGTGCTAGGGCCGCCGGGAGGGCCCTAGATACGCAGTATTTT | CSARAAGRALDTQYF